These 5 T cell receptor beta chains share one sample of origin, sequenced in a study of control samples from healthy donors and cancer patients. TCRdb's table, derived via immunoSEQ multiplex PCR, lists solely in-frame clones and lacks some. The sample lists approximately 150,000 clones; more than 85% were seen once. The source material was blood. The receptors were sampled from a woman in her forties in good health.

J is TRBJ2-5 and V is TRBV3-1 (or the pseudogene TRBV3-2); no clear D. The CDR3 runs to 14 residues. Germline loops: CDR1 LGHDT, CDR2 YNNKEL (reference sequence). V lost 2 bases and J 2 bases, leaving 9 bases between the germline ends. The CDR3 DNA is TGTGCCAGCAGCCAAAACGAGAATCAAGAGACCCAGTACTTC. This encodes CASSQNENQETQYF.

This clone was found once. The rearrangement uses TRBV5-4 and TRBJ1-4; weak D call: TRBD1 (5 bases). The CDR3 spans 12 residues. The germline CDR1 and CDR2 sequences are SGHNT and YYREEE (reference sequence). The germline V and J ends were trimmed by 7 bases and 7 bases, with 11 bases remaining between them. The CDR3 loop is CASGVGGEKLFF. In DNA form, the CDR3 reads TGTGCCAGCGGCGTCGGGGGTGAAAAACTGTTTTTT.

J is TRBJ2-7 and V is TRBV6-5; 8 positions match TRBD1. Trimming removed 8 bases from V and 13 bases from J; junction bases left unmatched: 10. Germline-derived CDR1 and CDR2 are MNHEY and SVGAGI. This CDR3 spans 11 amino acids. CDR3: CASGQGQGEYF. DNA of the CDR3: TGTGCCAGCGGCCAAGGACAGGGTGAATACTTC.

V is TRBV2 and J is TRBJ2-2, with TRBD1 identical over 10 bases. The CDR3 loop spans 13 amino acids. The V gene end was trimmed by 6 bases and the J gene end by 7 bases; junction bases not matched to a gene: 2. Germline lookup yields CDR1 SNHLY and CDR2 FYNNEI. Here the CDR3 reads CASRGTGDGELFF. Here the CDR3 DNA reads TGTGCCAGCAGGGGGACAGGGGACGGGGAGCTGTTTTTT.

This clone was counted a single time. Here the CDR3 reads CASSPDRGPWEQYF. CDR3 bases: TGTGCCAGCAGCCCCGACAGGGGACCTTGGGAGCAGTACTTC. The chain couples TRBV14 to TRBJ2-7; 8 bases map to TRBD1. This CDR3 has 14 residues. V lost 4 bases to trimming and J lost 7 bases; unmatched junction nucleotides: 9. Germline lookup yields CDR1 SGHDN and CDR2 FVKESK.